These 26 T cell receptor beta chains were all obtained from the same sample, sequenced in a study of blood T cell repertoires in COVID-19. The assay was immunoSEQ multiplex PCR, and TCRdb's table has in-frame clones only and misses some. The repertoire has 70,000 or so clones, 86% of them found once; the top ten carry over 4%. Sequenced: peripheral blood. The receptors here all came from a man aged 50 to 59 with acute or convalescent COVID-19.

V usage is TRBV25-1 and J usage is TRBJ2-7; 7 bases map to TRBD1. CDR1 is MGHDK and CDR2 is SYGVNS in the germline V gene. Germline trimming cut 5 bases from V and 0 bases from J; bases unmatched to any gene: 7. This CDR3 contains 15 residues. CDR3 coding DNA: TGTGCCAGCAGTCGCCAGGGGGTGCCCTCCTACGAGCAGTACTTC. It translates to CASSRQGVPSYEQYF.

The chain employs TRBV10-2 and TRBJ1-1, with D possibly being TRBD1 (5 bases). This CDR3 has 13 amino acids. CDR1 is WSHSY, CDR2 SAAADI, per germline. Trimming took 8 bases from V and 1 from J, leaving 11 bases between them. The CDR3 sequence: CASGGTGNTEAFF. DNA of the CDR3: TGCGCCAGCGGGGGGACGGGGAACACTGAAGCTTTCTTT.

The chain recombines TRBV3-1 (or the pseudogene TRBV3-2) with TRBJ2-4, with 8 bases aligning to TRBD1. Germline V lookup: CDR1 LGHDT, CDR2 YNNKEL (reference sequence). The CDR3 contains 15 residues. Unmatched junction bases numbered 3, after V lost 4 bases and J lost 1 base. This CDR3 reads CASSPRDRAKNIQYF. The DNA of the CDR3 is TGTGCCAGCAGCCCCCGGGACAGGGCCAAAAACATTCAGTACTTC.

The chain combines TRBV19 with TRBJ1-5, with 8 nucleotides matching TRBD1. Germline CDR1 reads LNHDA; CDR2 reads SQIVND (reference sequence). The trim removed 5 bases at V and 6 bases at J, leaving 9 bases unmatched. The CDR3 is 15 amino acids. The chain's CDR3 is CASSSRTGPVQPQHF. CDR3 DNA sequence: TGTGCCAGTAGTTCCCGGACAGGGCCTGTTCAGCCCCAGCATTTT.

The J gene is TRBJ1-1, the V gene TRBV7-6, with a tentative D call TRBD1 (6 bases). The CDR3 covers 14 residues. The germline V and J ends were trimmed by 1 base and 6 bases, with 12 bases remaining between them. Germline assignment: CDR1 SGHVS and CDR2 FNYEAQ. Here the CDR3 DNA reads TGTGCCAGCAGCTTAGGAGACGGACAGCCTGAAGCTTTCTTT. This sequence encodes CASSLGDGQPEAFF.

This rearrangement joins TRBV5-6 to TRBJ1-2, with D possibly being TRBD1 (5 bases). Per the germline V gene, CDR1 is SGHDT and CDR2 is YYEEEE. The CDR3 is 12 amino acids. V was clipped by 4 bases and J by 8 bases, with 12 bases between them. CDR3 sequence reads: CASSGSPGGYTF. For the CDR3, the DNA is TGTGCCAGCAGCGGCTCCCCAGGGGGCTACACCTTC.

The chain uses TRBV28 and TRBJ2-7; 7 bases align to TRBD2. The germline CDR1 and CDR2 sequences are MDHEN and SYDVKM. The junction had 7 bases not matched to a gene; V was cut back by 6 bases and J by 2 bases. This CDR3 region has 14 residues. CDR3 bases: TGTGCCAGCAGCCGACTAGCTGGGACCTACGAGCAGTACTTC. Its translation is CASSRLAGTYEQYF.

The rearrangement joins TRBV7-9 to TRBJ1-1; TRBD1 might be the D (5 bases). The CDR3 has 13 amino acids. V lost 2 bases to trimming and J lost 1 base, with 5 bases between them. Germline CDR1 SEHNR, CDR2 FQNEAQ (reference sequence). The CDR3 coding sequence is TGTGCCAGCAGCTTAACAGGGAACACTGAAGCTTTCTTT. Its translation is CASSLTGNTEAFF.

The chain has TRBV3-1 (or the pseudogene TRBV3-2) and TRBJ2-2; 8 nucleotides agree with TRBD1. CDR3 length: 17 residues. Germline V gene sequence: CDR1 LGHDT, CDR2 YNNKEL (reference sequence). J lost 4 bases, V lost 3 bases, and 10 bases had no gene match. CDR3 protein: CASSHRRPRGRTGELFF. As DNA, the CDR3 is TGTGCCAGCAGCCATAGACGGCCCAGGGGGCGCACCGGGGAGCTGTTTTTT.

The chain uses TRBV7-6 and TRBJ1-5; TRBD1 is a possible D gene (5 bases). This CDR3 is built from 14 residues. Trimming removed 1 base at V and 4 bases at J, with 8 bases between. Germline assignment: CDR1 SGHVS and CDR2 FNYEAQ. In DNA form, the CDR3 reads TGTGCCAGCAGCTTAGGGGCAGGGAATCAGCCCCAGCATTTT. Residues: CASSLGAGNQPQHF.

CDR3 region: CASSLDEGAGEKLFF. CDR3 bases: TGTGCCAGCAGTTTGGATGAGGGTGCCGGTGAAAAACTGTTTTTT. This chain links TRBV28 with TRBJ1-4; D gene unclear. The CDR3 covers 15 residues. V dropped 3 bases and J dropped 7 bases, with 15 bases sitting between them. The germline CDR1 and CDR2 sequences are MDHEN and SYDVKM.

The chain carries TRBV7-8 and TRBJ2-4; 11 bases map to TRBD2. The ends lost 6 bases at V and 8 bases at J; junction bases unmatched: 6. CDR1 is SGHVS, CDR2 FQNEAQ, per germline. The CDR3 totals 14 residues. The CDR3 protein is CASSLTSGSDIQYF. The DNA for the CDR3 is TGTGCCAGCAGTCTTACTAGCGGGAGCGACATTCAGTACTTC.

This sequence joins TRBV11-3 and TRBJ2-3; D ambiguous. V was trimmed by 2 bases and J by 1 base, leaving 13 bases between them. The germline V gene encodes CDR1 SGHNT and CDR2 YENEEA. The CDR3 spans 16 residues. DNA of the CDR3: TGTGCCAGCAGCTTATTCCTCAGCCAGGGCACAGATACGCAGTATTTT. Translated: CASSLFLSQGTDTQYF.

The chain recombines TRBV30 with TRBJ2-2, with D tentatively TRBD2 (5 bases). Trimming shortened V by 3 bases and J by 6 bases, and 11 bases separated the two germline ends. The CDR3 length is 13 residues. CDR1 and CDR2 (germline): GTSNPN, SVGIG (reference sequence). CDR3 sequence reads: CAWSQTISGELFF. The CDR3 nucleotides are TGTGCCTGGAGCCAGACTATTTCCGGGGAGCTGTTTTTT. The whole variable domain, remainder taken from reference TRBV30 and TRBJ2-2, is SQTIHQWPATLVQPVGSPLSLECTVEGTSNPNLYWYRQAAGRGLQLLFYSVGIGQISSEVPQNLSASRPQDRQFILSSKKLLLSDSGFYLCAWSQTISGELFFGEGSRLTVL.

This chain joins TRBV19 and TRBJ1-2; tentative D call: TRBD1 (6 bases). Per the germline V gene, CDR1 is LNHDA and CDR2 is SQIVND (reference sequence). Trimming cost V 2 bases and J 6 bases, with 16 bases left between them. The CDR3 extends over 15 amino acids. The CDR3 DNA sequence: TGTGCCAGTAGTATATCTATCAGGGGAGGGGATGGCTACACCTTC. It specifies CASSISIRGGDGYTF.

This clone was seen a few times. The chain has TRBV29-1 and TRBJ2-3, with D hard to call. The CDR3 is 12 residues long. Germline V gene sequence: CDR1 SQVTM, CDR2 ANQGSEA. V was pared by 3 bases and J by 2 bases, with 6 bases between. CDR3 bases: TGCAGCGTTGAGCCTAACACAGATACGCAGTATTTT. This encodes CSVEPNTDTQYF.

V usage is TRBV14 and J usage is TRBJ2-3, with 9 bases identical to TRBD2. The CDR3 totals 15 residues. V dropped 5 bases and J dropped 1; count of bases not matched to a gene: 4. Germline CDR1 reads SGHDN; CDR2 reads FVKESK. The CDR3 sequence: CASSWRTSGTDTQYF. DNA for the CDR3: TGTGCCAGCAGCTGGCGGACTAGCGGCACAGATACGCAGTATTTT.

The rearrangement uses TRBV3-1 (or the pseudogene TRBV3-2) and TRBJ2-1; TRBD1 agrees at 9 bases. The CDR3 sequence is 17 residues long. With V trimmed by 3 bases and J by 3 bases, 9 bases remained unmatched. CDR1 and CDR2 (germline): LGHDT, YNNKEL (reference sequence). CDR3 loop: CASSHGQGRSRYNEQFF. CDR3 in DNA: TGTGCCAGCAGCCACGGACAGGGGCGTAGTCGCTACAATGAGCAGTTCTTC.

V gene TRBV28 combines with J gene TRBJ1-2, with no clear D. Germline CDR1 MDHEN, CDR2 SYDVKM. The V end lost 4 bases, the J end lost 8 bases, and 11 bases lay between the germline ends. This CDR3 has 12 residues. The chain's CDR3 is CASSSGEMGYTF. The CDR3 nucleotides read TGTGCCAGCAGTTCCGGGGAAATGGGCTACACCTTC.

This clone came up once. CDR3 DNA: TGTGCCAGCAGCTTCCCTAGGGGGCCCAAGTTAAACACCGGGGAGCTGTTTTTT. This gives the protein CASSFPRGPKLNTGELFF. The chain recombines TRBV11-2 with TRBJ2-2; 7 bases line up with TRBD1. CDR1 is SGHAT and CDR2 is FQNNGV in the germline V gene. The CDR3 is made up of 18 amino acids. J lost 2 bases, V lost 3 bases, and 12 bases had no gene match. The full variable domain, with the rest looked up from reference TRBV11-2 and TRBJ2-2, is EAGVAQSPRYKIIEKRQSVAFWCNPISGHATLYWYQQILGQGPKLLIQFQNNGVVDDSQLPKDRFSAERLKGVDSTLKIQPAKLEDSAVYLCASSFPRGPKLNTGELFFGEGSRLTVL.

This chain's CDR3 is CASSGLLSAEQYF. The CDR3 nucleotides are TGTGCCAGCTCGGGACTCCTCTCAGCCGAGCAGTACTTC. This chain joins TRBV6-5 and TRBJ2-7; possible D gene TRBD2, 6 bases. Looked up from germline, CDR1 is MNHEY and CDR2 is SVGAGI. The V end was cut by 8 bases, the J end by 6 bases, with 17 bases between. This CDR3 is 13 amino acids long.

This chain uses TRBV28 with TRBJ2-1; tentative D call: TRBD2 (6 bases). Germline V gene data show CDR1 as MDHEN and CDR2 as SYDVKM. CDR3 length: 14 residues. Trimming shortened V by 2 bases and J by 9 bases, and 14 bases separated the two germline ends. The CDR3 coding sequence is TGTGCCAGCAGTTTAACGGGAGCGGCCAGTGAGCAGTTCTTC. This gives the protein CASSLTGAASEQFF.

This clone was picked up one time. This chain links TRBV5-1 with TRBJ1-6; 7 bases fit TRBD1. The V gene's germline CDR1 is SGHRS and CDR2 YFSETQ. The V and J ends lost 1 base and 7 bases, in that order; junction bases with no gene match: 2. The CDR3 runs 14 residues. DNA for the CDR3: TGCGCCAGCAGCTTGACAGGGGCCAATTCACCCCTCCACTTT. It translates to CASSLTGANSPLHF.

The chain couples TRBV11-2 to TRBJ1-4; D is unresolved. This CDR3 has 18 amino acids. From germline, CDR1 is SGHAT and CDR2 FQNNGV. Between the trimmed V and J ends, which lost 0 bases and 8 bases, there was a span of 22 bases. CDR3 amino acids: CASSLDVLEQGVGEKLFF. Written as DNA, the CDR3 is TGTGCCAGCAGCTTAGATGTTTTAGAGCAAGGAGTTGGCGAAAAACTGTTTTTT.

The chain has TRBV28 and TRBJ1-1; a possible D gene is TRBD1 (5 bases). Trimming stripped 7 bases from V and 1 base from J, with 7 bases between. Looked up from germline, CDR1 is MDHEN and CDR2 is SYDVKM. The CDR3 has 12 amino acids. CDR3 nucleotide sequence: TGTGCCAGCACCACAGGGAACACTGAAGCTTTCTTT. Protein sequence: CASTTGNTEAFF.

The J gene is TRBJ2-1, the V gene TRBV24-1, with 13 nucleotides matching TRBD2. This CDR3 spans 17 amino acids. V lost 0 bases, J lost 4 bases, and 2 bases stayed unmatched. Germline V gene lookup returns CDR1 KGHDR and CDR2 SFDVKD. The CDR3 coding sequence is TGTGCCACCAGTGATTTGCCGACTAGCGGGAGGTACAATGAGCAGTTCTTC. It encodes CATSDLPTSGRYNEQFF.